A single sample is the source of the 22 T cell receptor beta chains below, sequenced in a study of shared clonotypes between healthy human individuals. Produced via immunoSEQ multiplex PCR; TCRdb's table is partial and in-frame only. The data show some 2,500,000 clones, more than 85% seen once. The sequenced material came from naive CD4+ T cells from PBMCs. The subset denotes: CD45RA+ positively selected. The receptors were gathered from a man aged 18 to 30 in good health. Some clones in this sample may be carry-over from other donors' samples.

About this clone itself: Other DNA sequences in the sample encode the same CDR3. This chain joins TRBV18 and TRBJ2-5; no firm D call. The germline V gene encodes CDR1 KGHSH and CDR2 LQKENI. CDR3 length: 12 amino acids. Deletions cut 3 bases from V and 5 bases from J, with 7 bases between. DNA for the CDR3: TGTGCCAGCTCACCTATAGAGGAGACCCAGTACTTC. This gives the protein CASSPIEETQYF.

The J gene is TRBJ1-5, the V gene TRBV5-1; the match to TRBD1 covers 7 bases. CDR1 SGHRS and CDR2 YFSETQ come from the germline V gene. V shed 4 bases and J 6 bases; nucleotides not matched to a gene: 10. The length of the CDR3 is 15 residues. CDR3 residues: CASSPDGGGGQPQHF. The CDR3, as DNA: TGCGCCAGCAGCCCGGATGGAGGGGGCGGTCAGCCCCAGCATTTT. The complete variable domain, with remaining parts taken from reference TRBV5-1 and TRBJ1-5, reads KAGVTQTPRYLIKTRGQQVTLSCSPISGHRSVSWYQQTPGQGLQFLFEYFSETQRNKGNFPGRFSGRQFSNSRSEMNVSTLELGDSALYLCASSPDGGGGQPQHFGDGTRLSIL.

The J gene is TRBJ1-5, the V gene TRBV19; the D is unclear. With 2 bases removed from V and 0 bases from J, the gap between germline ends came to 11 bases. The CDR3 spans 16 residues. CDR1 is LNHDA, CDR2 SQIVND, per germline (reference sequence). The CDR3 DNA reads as TGTGCCAGTAGTATAATTCAGACATATAGCAATCAGCCCCAGCATTTT. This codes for CASSIIQTYSNQPQHF.

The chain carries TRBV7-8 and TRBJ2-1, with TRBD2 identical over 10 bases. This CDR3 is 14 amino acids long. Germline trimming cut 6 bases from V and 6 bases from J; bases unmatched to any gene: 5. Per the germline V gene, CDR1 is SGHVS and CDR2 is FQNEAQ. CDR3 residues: CASRTSGAVNEQFF. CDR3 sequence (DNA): TGTGCCAGCAGAACTAGCGGGGCTGTCAATGAGCAGTTCTTC.

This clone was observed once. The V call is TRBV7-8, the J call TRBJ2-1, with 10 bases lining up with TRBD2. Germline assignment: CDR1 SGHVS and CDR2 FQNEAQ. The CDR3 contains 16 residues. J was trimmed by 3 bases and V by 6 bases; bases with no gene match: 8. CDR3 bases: TGTGCCAGCAGACCCGCCGGACTAGCGGACTACAATGAGCAGTTCTTC. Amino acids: CASRPAGLADYNEQFF. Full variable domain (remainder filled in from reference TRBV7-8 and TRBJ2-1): GAGVSQSPRYKVAKRGQDVALRCDPISGHVSLFWYQQALGQGPEFLTYFQNEAQLDKSGLPSDRFFAERPEGSVSTLKIQRTQQEDSAVYLCASRPAGLADYNEQFFGPGTRLTVL.

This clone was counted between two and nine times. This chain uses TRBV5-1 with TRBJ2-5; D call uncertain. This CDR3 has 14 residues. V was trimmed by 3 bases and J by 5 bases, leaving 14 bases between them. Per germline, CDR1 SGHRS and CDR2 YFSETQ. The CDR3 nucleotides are TGCGCCAGCAGCTCCCCCGAGGCGGACGAGACCCAGTACTTC. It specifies CASSSPEADETQYF.

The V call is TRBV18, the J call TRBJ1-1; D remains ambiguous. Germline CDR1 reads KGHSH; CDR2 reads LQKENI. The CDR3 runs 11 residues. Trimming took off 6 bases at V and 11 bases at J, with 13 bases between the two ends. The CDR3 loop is CASSQRGRAFF. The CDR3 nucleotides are TGTGCCAGCTCCCAGCGGGGTCGGGCTTTCTTT. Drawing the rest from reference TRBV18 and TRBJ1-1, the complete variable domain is NAGVMQNPRHLVRRRGQEARLRCSPMKGHSHVYWYRQLPEEGLKFMVYLQKENIIDESGMPKERFSAEFPKEGPSILRIQQVVRGDSAAYFCASSQRGRAFFGQGTRLTVV.

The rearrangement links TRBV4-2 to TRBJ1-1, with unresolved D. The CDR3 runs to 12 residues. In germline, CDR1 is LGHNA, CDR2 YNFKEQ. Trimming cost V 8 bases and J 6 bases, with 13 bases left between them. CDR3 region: CASRTIGAEAFF. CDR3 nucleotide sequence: TGTGCCAGCCGAACAATCGGTGCTGAAGCTTTCTTT.

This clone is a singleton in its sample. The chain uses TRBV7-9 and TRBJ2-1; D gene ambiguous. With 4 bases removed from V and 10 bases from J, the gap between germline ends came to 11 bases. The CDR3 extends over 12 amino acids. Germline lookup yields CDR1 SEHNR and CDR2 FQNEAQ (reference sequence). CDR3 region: CASSWVSGEQFF. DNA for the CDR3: TGTGCCAGCAGCTGGGTCTCCGGGGAGCAGTTCTTC.

This chain's CDR3 is CASSYRDRMYEQYF. CDR3 nucleotide sequence: TGTGCCAGCAGTTACCGGGACAGGATGTACGAGCAGTACTTC. The chain joins TRBV6-6 to TRBJ2-7, with 8 nucleotides matching TRBD1. Germline V CDR1 and CDR2: MNHNY, SVGAGI (reference sequence). After removal of 2 bases from V and 4 bases from J, the junction contained 4 bases not matched to a gene. The CDR3 extends over 14 amino acids.

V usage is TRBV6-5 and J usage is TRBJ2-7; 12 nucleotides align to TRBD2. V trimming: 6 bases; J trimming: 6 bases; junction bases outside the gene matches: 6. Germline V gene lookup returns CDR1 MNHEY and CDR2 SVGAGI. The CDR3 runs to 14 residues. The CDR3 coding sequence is TGTGCCAGCAGCCCAGGACTAGCGGGAAGCGAGCAGTACTTC. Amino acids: CASSPGLAGSEQYF.

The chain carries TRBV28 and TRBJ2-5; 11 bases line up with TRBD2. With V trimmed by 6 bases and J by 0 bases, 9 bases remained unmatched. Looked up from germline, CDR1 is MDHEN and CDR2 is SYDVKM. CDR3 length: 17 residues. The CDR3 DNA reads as TGTGCCAGCAGGCGGACTAGCGGGCGTCCCTACCAAGAGACCCAGTACTTC. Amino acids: CASRRTSGRPYQETQYF.

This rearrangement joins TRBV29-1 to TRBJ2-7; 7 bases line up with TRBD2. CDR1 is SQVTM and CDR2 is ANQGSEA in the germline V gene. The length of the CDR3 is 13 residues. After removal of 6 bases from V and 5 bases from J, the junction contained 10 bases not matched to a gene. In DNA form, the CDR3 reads TGCAGCGTCCGGGGGGTTTTAAGTAACGAGCAGTACTTC. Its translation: CSVRGVLSNEQYF.

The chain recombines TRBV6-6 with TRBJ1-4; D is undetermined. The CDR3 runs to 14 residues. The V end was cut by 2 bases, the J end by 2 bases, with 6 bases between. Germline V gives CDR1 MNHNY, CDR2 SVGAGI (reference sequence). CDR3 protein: CASSYRGTNEKLFF. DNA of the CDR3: TGTGCCAGCAGTTACCGTGGGACTAATGAAAAACTGTTTTTT.

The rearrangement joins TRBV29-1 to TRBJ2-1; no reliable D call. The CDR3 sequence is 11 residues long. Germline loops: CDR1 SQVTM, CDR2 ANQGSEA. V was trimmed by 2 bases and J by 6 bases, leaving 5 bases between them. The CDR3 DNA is TGCAGCGTTGAAAGTCGCAATGAGCAGTTCTTC. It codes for CSVESRNEQFF.

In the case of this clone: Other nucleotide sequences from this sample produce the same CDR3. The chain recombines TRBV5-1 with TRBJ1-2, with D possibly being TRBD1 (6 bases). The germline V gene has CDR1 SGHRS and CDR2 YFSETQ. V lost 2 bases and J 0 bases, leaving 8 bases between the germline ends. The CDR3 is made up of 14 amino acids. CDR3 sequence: CASSLQGANYGYTF. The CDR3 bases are TGCGCCAGCAGCTTACAGGGAGCTAACTATGGCTACACCTTC.

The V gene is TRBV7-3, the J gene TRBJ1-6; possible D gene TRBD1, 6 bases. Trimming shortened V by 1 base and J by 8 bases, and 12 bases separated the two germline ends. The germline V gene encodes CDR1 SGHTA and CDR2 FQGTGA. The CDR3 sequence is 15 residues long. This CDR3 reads CASSLRGTRDSPLHF. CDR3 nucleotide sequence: TGTGCCAGCAGCTTAAGGGGGACACGCGATTCACCCCTCCACTTT.

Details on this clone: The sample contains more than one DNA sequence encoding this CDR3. The CDR3 coding sequence is TGTGCCAGCAGCCCTGGGACAGGGTATAGCAATCAGCCCCAGCATTTT. Amino acids: CASSPGTGYSNQPQHF. V gene TRBV28 combines with J gene TRBJ1-5, with 9 nucleotides matching TRBD1. CDR1 and CDR2 (germline): MDHEN, SYDVKM. Trimming took 6 bases from V and 0 from J; bases not matched to a gene: 6. The CDR3 is 16 residues long.

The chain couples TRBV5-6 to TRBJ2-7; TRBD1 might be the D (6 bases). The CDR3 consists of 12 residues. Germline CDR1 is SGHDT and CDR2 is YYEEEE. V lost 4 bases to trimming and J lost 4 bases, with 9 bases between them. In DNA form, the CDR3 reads TGTGCCAGCAGCACCACAGGGTACGAGCAGTACTTC. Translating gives CASSTTGYEQYF.

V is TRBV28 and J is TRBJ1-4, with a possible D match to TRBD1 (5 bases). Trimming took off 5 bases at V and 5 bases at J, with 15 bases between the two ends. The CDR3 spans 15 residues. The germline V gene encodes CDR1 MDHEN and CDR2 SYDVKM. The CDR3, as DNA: TGTGCCAGCAGTCCGTGGTCTGACAGAAATGAAAAACTGTTTTTT. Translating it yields CASSPWSDRNEKLFF.

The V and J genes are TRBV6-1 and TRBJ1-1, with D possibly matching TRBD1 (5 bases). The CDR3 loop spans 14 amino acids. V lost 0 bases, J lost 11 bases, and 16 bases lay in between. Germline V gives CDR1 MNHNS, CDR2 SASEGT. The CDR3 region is CASSEASKGPRAFF. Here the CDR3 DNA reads TGTGCCAGCAGTGAAGCGAGTAAGGGGCCTAGGGCTTTCTTT.

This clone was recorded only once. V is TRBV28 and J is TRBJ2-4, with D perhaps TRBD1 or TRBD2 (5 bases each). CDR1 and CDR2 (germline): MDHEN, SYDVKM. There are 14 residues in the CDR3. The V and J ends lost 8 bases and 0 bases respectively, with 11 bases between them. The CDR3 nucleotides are TGTGCCAGCCCGACCGGGACAGCCAAAAACATTCAGTACTTC. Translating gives CASPTGTAKNIQYF.